This T cell receptor beta chain was documented in a study of vaccination effects on CD4 cells after COVID-19. Clones were sequenced by immunoSEQ multiplex PCR, and TCRdb holds only the in-frame ones, with some missing. This table has 75,000 to 100,000 clones, 60% to 80% appearing once. Under the ViraFEST assay, PBMC were stimulated with viral peptide pools so that antigen-specific CD4+ T cells expanded. Sequencing was performed afterwards. Cells that had been cultured for 9 to 10 days were the source of isolated CD4+ T cells. Vaccine administered to participants consisted of two doses of either BNT162b2 or mRNA-1273. Nucleocapsid antibodies were negative in the vaccine recipients, who had never had SARS-CoV-2 infection. A density of fewer than 2.5 million PBMC per well was used; these cells were cultured with 10 IU/ml IL-2 and about 9.4 ug/ml peptides. CDR3 length: 14 amino acids. Germline V gene sequence: CDR1 SGHTA, CDR2 FQGNSA. Trimming removed 2 bases from V and 6 bases from J, with 12 bases in between.

General study points: Clones arising from infection and from vaccination showed marked clonal contraction late after vaccination.

As for this clone: Its antigen is as yet unknown.

The chain recombines TRBV7-2 with TRBJ2-3; no clear D gene. The material sequenced was CD4+ T cells from PBMCs cultured with HCoV-OC43 spike peptides, taken after COVID-19 vaccination. This sample's subset: HCoV-OC43 spike overlapping peptide pool stimulation. The clonotype comes from a human donor who received a COVID-19 vaccine. The CDR3 sequence is CASSLKDPRDTQYF. CDR3 bases: TGTGCCAGCAGCTTAAAGGACCCTAGGGATACGCAGTATTTT.